Listed here is a single TCR beta chain. The data originate from a study of blood T cell repertoires in COVID-19. Study-level background: Specimens from acute and convalescent COVID-19 originated in the United States, Italy and Spain. The analysed material was cDNA or gDNA that came from T cells, B-cell-depleted T cells, or PBMCs.

This CDR3 spans 14 amino acids. Deletions cut 4 bases from V and 2 bases from J, with 13 bases between. The germline gives CDR1 SGHNT, CDR2 YYREEE (reference sequence). In the study's own analysis: Cell counts per sample came from amplifying reference gene primers. Here immunoSEQ multiplex PCR was the method, and the copy in TCRdb shows in-frame clones only, minus some. V and J calls and clone size come straight from that table; D and trimming were deduced from the DNA. This table holds 70,000 to 75,000 clones, roughly 78% found once. The TCR was taken from a man in his fifties or sixties with active or convalescent COVID-19. The chain combines TRBV5-4 with TRBJ2-7, with a weak D call TRBD1 (6 bases). Specimen: peripheral blood. In DNA form, the CDR3 reads TGTGCCAGCAGCCGCAGGGACACCACCTACGAGCAGTACTTC. Translating gives CASSRRDTTYEQYF.